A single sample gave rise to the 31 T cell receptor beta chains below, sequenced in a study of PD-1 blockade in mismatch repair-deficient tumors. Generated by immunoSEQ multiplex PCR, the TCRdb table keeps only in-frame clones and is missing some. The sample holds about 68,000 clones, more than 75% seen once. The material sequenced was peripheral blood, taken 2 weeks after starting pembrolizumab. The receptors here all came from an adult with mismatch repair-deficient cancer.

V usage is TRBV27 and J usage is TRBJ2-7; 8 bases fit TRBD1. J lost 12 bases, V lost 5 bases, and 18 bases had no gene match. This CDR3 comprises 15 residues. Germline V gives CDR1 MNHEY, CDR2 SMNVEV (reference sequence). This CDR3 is CASSPNRDRPTGGYF. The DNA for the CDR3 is TGTGCCAGCAGTCCAAACCGGGACAGGCCGACCGGGGGGTACTTC.

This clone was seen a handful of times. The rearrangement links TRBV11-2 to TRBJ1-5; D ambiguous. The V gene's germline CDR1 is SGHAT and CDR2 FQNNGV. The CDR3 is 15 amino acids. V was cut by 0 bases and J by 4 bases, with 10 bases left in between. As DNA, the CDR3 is TGTGCCAGCAGCTTAGATATCGGGATAAATCAGCCCCAGCATTTT. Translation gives CASSLDIGINQPQHF.

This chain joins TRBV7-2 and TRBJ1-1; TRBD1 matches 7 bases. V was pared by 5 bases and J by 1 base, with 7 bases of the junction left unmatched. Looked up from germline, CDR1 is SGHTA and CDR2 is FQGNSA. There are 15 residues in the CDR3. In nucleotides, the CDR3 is TGTGCCAGCAGCCCAAGACAGGGCCCGAACACTGAAGCTTTCTTT. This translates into CASSPRQGPNTEAFF.

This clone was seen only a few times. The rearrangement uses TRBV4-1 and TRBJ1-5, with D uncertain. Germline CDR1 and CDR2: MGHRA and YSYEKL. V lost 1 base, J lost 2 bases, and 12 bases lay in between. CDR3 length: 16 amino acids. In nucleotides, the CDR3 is TGCGCCAGCAGCCAAGTGTGGGATTTGGGCAATCAGCCCCAGCATTTT. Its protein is CASSQVWDLGNQPQHF.

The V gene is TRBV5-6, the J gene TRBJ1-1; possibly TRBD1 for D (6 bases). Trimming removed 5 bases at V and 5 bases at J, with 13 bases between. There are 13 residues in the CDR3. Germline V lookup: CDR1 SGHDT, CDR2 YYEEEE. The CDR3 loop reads CASRWGARTEAFF. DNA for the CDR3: TGTGCCAGCAGGTGGGGGGCTCGGACTGAAGCTTTCTTT.

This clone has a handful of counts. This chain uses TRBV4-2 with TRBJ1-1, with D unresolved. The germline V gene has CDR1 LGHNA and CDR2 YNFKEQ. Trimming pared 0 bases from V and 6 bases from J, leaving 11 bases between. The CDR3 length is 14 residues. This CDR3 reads CASSQDRTPAEAFF. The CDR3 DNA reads TGTGCCAGCAGCCAAGATCGCACCCCCGCTGAAGCTTTCTTT.

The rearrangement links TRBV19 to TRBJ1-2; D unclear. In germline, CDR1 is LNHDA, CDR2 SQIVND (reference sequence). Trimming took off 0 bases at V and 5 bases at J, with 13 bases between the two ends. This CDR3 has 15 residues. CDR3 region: CASSIDMETSYGYTF. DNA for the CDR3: TGTGCCAGTAGTATAGATATGGAAACAAGTTATGGCTACACCTTC.

The CDR3 here is CASSLLVGVTEAFF. The CDR3 DNA follows: TGTGCCAGCAGCCTACTCGTAGGGGTCACTGAAGCTTTCTTT. This chain uses TRBV6-5 with TRBJ1-1; TRBD1 is a possible D gene (5 bases). This CDR3 contains 14 residues. CDR1 and CDR2 from the germline V gene are MNHEY and SVGAGI. The V gene lost 6 bases and the J gene lost 4 bases, with 15 bases spanning the gap.

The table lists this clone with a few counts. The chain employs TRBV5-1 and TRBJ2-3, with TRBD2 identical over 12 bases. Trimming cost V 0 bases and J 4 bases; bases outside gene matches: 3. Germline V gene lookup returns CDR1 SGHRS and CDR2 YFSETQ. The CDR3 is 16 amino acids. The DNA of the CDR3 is TGCGCCAGCAGCTTGGGACTAGCGGGAGAGGCAGATACGCAGTATTTT. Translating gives CASSLGLAGEADTQYF.

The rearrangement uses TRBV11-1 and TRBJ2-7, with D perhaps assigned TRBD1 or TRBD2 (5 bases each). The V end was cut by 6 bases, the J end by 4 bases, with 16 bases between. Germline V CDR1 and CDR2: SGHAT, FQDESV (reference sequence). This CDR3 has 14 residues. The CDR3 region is CASRTGTGWYEQYF. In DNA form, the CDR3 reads TGTGCCAGCAGAACCGGGACGGGGTGGTACGAGCAGTACTTC.

The CDR3 DNA sequence: TGTGCCAGCAGCTCTGATGAGGCCGGCGAGCAGTACTTC. It is translated as CASSSDEAGEQYF. The chain recombines TRBV7-6 with TRBJ2-7; D gene ambiguous. This CDR3 has 13 amino acids. The V gene lost 4 bases and the J gene lost 6 bases, with 13 bases spanning the gap. CDR1 SGHVS and CDR2 FNYEAQ come from the germline V gene.

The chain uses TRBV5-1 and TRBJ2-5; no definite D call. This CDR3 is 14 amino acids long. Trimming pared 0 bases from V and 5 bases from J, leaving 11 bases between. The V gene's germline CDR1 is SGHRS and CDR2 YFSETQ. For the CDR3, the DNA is TGCGCCAGCAGCTTGGGGGGTACCCCGGAGACCCAGTACTTC. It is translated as CASSLGGTPETQYF.

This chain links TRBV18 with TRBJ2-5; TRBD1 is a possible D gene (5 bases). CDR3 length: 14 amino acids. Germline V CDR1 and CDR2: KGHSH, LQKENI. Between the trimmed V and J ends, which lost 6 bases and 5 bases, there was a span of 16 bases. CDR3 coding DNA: TGTGCCAGCTCCCACCAGTCAGGGAAGGAGACCCAGTACTTC. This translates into CASSHQSGKETQYF.

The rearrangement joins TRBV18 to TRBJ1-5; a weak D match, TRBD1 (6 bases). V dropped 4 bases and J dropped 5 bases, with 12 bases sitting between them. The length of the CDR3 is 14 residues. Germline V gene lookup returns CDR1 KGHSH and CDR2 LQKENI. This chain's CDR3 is CASSLQGGDQPQHF. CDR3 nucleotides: TGTGCCAGCTCACTACAGGGAGGGGATCAGCCCCAGCATTTT. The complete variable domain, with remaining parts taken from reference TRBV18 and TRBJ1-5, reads NAGVMQNPRHLVRRRGQEARLRCSPMKGHSHVYWYRQLPEEGLKFMVYLQKENIIDESGMPKERFSAEFPKEGPSILRIQQVVRGDSAAYFCASSLQGGDQPQHFGDGTRLSIL.

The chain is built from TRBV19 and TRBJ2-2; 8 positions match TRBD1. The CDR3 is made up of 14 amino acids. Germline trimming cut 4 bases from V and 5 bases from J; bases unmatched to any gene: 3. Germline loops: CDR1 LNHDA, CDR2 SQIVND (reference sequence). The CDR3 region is CASSNNRGTGELFF. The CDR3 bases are TGTGCCAGTAGTAATAACAGGGGGACCGGGGAGCTGTTTTTT. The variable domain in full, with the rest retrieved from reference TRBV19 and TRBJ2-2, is DGGITQSPKYLFRKEGQNVTLSCEQNLNHDAMYWYRQDPGQGLRLIYYSQIVNDFQKGDIAEGYSVSREKKESFPLTVTSAQKNPTAFYLCASSNNRGTGELFFGEGSRLTVL.

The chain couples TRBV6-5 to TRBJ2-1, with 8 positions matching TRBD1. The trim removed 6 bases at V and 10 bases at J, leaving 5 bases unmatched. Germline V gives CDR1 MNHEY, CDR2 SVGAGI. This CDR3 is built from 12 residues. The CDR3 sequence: CASRGQASEQFF. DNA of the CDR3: TGTGCCAGCAGGGGACAGGCCTCGGAGCAGTTCTTC.

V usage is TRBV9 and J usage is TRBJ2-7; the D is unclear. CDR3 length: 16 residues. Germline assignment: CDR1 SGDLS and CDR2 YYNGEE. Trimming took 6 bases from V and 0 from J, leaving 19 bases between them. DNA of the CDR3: TGTGCCAGCACCGATCCGAGAGCAGAGAGCTCCTACGAGCAGTACTTC. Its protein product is CASTDPRAESSYEQYF. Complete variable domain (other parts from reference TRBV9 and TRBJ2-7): DSGVTQTPKHLITATGQRVTLRCSPRSGDLSVYWYQQSLDQGLQFLIQYYNGEERAKGNILERFSAQQFPDLHSELNLSSLELGDSALYFCASTDPRAESSYEQYFGPGTRLTVT.

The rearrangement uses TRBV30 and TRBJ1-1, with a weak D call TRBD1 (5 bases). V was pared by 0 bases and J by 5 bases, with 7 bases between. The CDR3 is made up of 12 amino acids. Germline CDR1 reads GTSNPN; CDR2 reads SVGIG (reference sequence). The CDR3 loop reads CAWSVGGTEAFF. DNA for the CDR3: TGTGCCTGGAGTGTCGGGGGAACTGAAGCTTTCTTT.

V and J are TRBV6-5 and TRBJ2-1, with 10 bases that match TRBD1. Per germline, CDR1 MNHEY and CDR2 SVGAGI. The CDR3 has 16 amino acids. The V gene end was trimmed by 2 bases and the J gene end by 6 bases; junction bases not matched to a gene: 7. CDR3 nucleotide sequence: TGTGCCAGCAGTTACCAGCCTGGGACAGGGGTCAATGAGCAGTTCTTC. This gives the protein CASSYQPGTGVNEQFF.

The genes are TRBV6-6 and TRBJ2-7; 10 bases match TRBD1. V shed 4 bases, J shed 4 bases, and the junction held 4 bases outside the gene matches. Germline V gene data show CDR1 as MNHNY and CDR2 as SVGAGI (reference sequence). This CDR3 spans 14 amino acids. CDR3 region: CASSSDRGGYEQYF. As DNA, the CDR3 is TGTGCCAGCAGTTCGGACAGGGGGGGGTACGAGCAGTACTTC.

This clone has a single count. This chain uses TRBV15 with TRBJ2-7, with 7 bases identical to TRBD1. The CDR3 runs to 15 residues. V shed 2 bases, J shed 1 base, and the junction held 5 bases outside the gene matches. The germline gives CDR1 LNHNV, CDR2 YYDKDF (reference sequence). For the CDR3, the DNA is TGTGCCACCAGCAGACCTGGGGGACAGTCCTACGAGCAGTACTTC. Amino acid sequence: CATSRPGGQSYEQYF. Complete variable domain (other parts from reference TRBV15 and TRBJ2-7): DAMVIQNPRYQVTQFGKPVTLSCSQTLNHNVMYWYQQKSSQAPKLLFHYYDKDFNNEADTPDNFQSRRPNTSFCFLDIRSPGLGDTAMYLCATSRPGGQSYEQYFGPGTRLTVT.

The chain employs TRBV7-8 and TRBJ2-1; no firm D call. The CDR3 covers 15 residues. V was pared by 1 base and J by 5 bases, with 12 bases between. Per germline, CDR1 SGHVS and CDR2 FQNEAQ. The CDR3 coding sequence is TGTGCCAGCAGCTTAGAGGCTGGAGCAGACAATGAGCAGTTCTTC. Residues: CASSLEAGADNEQFF.

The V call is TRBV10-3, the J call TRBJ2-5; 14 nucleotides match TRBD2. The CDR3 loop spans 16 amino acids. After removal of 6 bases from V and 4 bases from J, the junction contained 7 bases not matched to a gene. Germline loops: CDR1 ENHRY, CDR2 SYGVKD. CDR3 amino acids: CAISGTSGRRGETQYF. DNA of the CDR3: TGTGCCATCAGCGGGACTAGCGGGAGAAGAGGAGAGACCCAGTACTTC.

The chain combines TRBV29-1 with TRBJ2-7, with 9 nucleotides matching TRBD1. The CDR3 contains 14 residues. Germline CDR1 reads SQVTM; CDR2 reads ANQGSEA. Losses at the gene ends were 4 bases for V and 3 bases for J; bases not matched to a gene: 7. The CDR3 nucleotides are TGCAGCGTTGGGGACAGGGCTGGTCGCTACGAGCAGTACTTC. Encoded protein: CSVGDRAGRYEQYF.

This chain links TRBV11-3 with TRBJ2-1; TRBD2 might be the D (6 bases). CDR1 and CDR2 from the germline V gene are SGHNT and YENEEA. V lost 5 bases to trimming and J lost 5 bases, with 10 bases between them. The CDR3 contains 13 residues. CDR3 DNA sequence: TGTGCCAGCAGCCGGGACTCAAACAATGAGCAGTTCTTC. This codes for CASSRDSNNEQFF. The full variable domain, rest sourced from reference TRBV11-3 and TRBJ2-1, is EAGVVQSPRYKIIEKKQPVAFWCNPISGHNTLYWYLQNLGQGPELLIRYENEEAVDDSQLPKDRFSAERLKGVDSTLKIQPAELGDSAVYLCASSRDSNNEQFFGPGTRLTVL.

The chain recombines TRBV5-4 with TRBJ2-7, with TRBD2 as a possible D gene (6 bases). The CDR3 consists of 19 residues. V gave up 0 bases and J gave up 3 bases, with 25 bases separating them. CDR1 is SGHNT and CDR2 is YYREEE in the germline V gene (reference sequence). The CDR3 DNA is TGTGCCAGCAGCTTGGATGTGGCGGAGCTTAGATCTAGCGTCTACGAGCAGTACTTC. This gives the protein CASSLDVAELRSSVYEQYF. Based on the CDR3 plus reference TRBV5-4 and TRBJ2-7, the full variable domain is ETGVTQSPTHLIKTRGQQVTLRCSSQSGHNTVSWYQQALGQGPQFIFQYYREEENGRGNFPPRFSGLQFPNYSSELNVNALELDDSALYLCASSLDVAELRSSVYEQYFGPGTRLTVT.

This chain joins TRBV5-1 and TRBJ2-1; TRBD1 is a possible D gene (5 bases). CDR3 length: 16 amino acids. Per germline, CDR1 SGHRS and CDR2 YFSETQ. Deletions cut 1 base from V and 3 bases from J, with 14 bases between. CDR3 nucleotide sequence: TGCGCCAGCAGCTTGAACATTGGACAAAACTACAATGAGCAGTTCTTC. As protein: CASSLNIGQNYNEQFF.

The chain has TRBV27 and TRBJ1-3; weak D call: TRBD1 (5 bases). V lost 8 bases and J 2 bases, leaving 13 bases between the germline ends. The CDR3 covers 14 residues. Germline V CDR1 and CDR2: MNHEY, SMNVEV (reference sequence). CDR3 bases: TGTGCCAGCGCCTTCAGGGTTCCTGGAAACACCATATATTTT. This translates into CASAFRVPGNTIYF.

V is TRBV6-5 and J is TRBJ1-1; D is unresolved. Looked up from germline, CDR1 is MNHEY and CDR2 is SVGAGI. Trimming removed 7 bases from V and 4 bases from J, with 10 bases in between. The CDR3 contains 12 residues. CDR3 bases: TGTGCCAGCATGTTTGAGGGCACTGAAGCTTTCTTT. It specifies CASMFEGTEAFF.

The DNA of the CDR3 is TGTGCCAGCAGTGAAAGGCGACAGGGGAGGTTGGTAGATGAAAAACTGTTTTTT. Its translation is CASSERRQGRLVDEKLFF. The V gene is TRBV6-1, the J gene TRBJ1-4, with 8 bases that match TRBD1. V shed 2 bases, J shed 6 bases, and the junction held 14 bases outside the gene matches. The CDR3 has 18 amino acids. Germline lookup yields CDR1 MNHNS and CDR2 SASEGT.

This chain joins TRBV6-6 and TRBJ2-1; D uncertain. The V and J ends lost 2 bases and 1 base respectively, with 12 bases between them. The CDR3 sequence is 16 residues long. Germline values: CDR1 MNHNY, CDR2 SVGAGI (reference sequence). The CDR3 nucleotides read TGTGCCAGCAGTTACGGCCTCTCGGGTTCCTACAATGAGCAGTTCTTC. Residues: CASSYGLSGSYNEQFF.